This T cell receptor (beta chain) comes out of a study of cytomegalovirus exposure and HLA in healthy donors (dated by TCRdb to 2016 to 2017). Context from the whole study: In an earlier analysis of some 550 of the donors, less than 350 Gb of sequence data and 100 million or so unique TCR beta sequences from roughly 190 million T cells were reported. An early release covering roughly 640 HLA-typed donors comprised around 300 gigabases of sequencing data and roughly 85 million unique TCR sequences. Among the roughly 410 genotyped donors, about 85% belonged to the genetic ancestry cluster associated with self-reported Caucasian donors. The study aimed to test whether signatures of past pathogen exposure could be identified by cataloging public T cell receptors. The study profiled the T cell repertoires of some 610 subjects by immunosequencing and related them to cytomegalovirus serostatus. A separate validation cohort of 100 to 150 different subjects was used in addition to the approximately 700-subject first cohort. To predict cytomegalovirus infection status, the study combined high-throughput TCR immunosequencing, statistical association of individual TCRs with disease status, and machine learning. In a later analysis, previously published TCR beta repertoires from 550 to 750 donors were re-analyzed and high-resolution HLA genotyping was added so that TCR occurrence patterns could be studied. Rather than drawing on any new phenotypic data, the later analysis identified candidate immune exposures from TCR beta sequences and the way those sequences occurred across donors. To decide whether each TCR beta V gene segment behaved as functional or pseudogenic, an earlier analysis of nearly 600 of the donors relied on high-throughput TCR beta sequencing. Donor age, sex, ethnicity and CMV serostatus were compiled alongside the repertoire data. In a later genetic analysis, genome-wide SNP genotypes for about three fifths of the 666 donors were used, and that subset was treated as a discovery cohort. All discovery cohort repertoires had been generated using a single sequencing platform. Both class I and class II loci were covered by HLA typing, at four-digit resolution. Typing coverage varied by locus: roughly 629-630 donors for A, B, C, DRB1 and DQB1; under 550 for DQA1; over 600 for DPA1; 450 to 480 for DPB1. Roughly 5 DR-DQ haplotypes were handled as single units for association and clustering because linkage in the cohort was strong. On average, over 200,000 unique TCR beta nucleotide sequences were sequenced per donor among roughly 430 genotyped donors of the cohort, with around 19% of those sequences being non-productive.

Library preparation was by the immunoSEQ multiplex PCR assay. The multiplex PCR relied on a mix of 60 forward primers for TCR Vbeta segments and 13 reverse primers for TCR Jbeta segments. A multiplex PCR assay on genomic DNA amplified the CDR3 region of rearranged TCR beta genes. On the Illumina HiSeq System, the amplified TCR beta libraries were sequenced as 87-base-pair reads. The study's own analysis went as follows. A later analysis counted about 80 million unique TCR beta chains across the approximately 700 repertoires, and around 9.9 million of these chains were shared by at least two donors. Raw reads were error-corrected and collapsed into unique sequences with a nearest-neighbor algorithm that merged closely related sequences to remove PCR and sequencing errors. CDR3 sequences were aligned to IMGT reference sequences to assign V, D and J gene segments. For a sequence to be retained, a match of at least six nucleotides was required to both a V gene segment and a J gene segment. Rearrangements were called productive when the CDR3 lacked stop codons and stayed in frame with V and J; all others were non-productive. Following IMGT convention, CDR3 was defined as the stretch from the second conserved V-encoded cysteine to the conserved J-encoded phenylalanine. The earlier analysis of about 560 of the donors excluded any sequence lacking an unambiguous match to a single V gene segment. An earlier analysis of 550 to 650 of the donors classified V segments as functional when productive rearrangements were above 56.7% and as segregating when the standard deviation between donors was above 5%. To diagnose cytomegalovirus status from the catalog of TCR beta chain sequences, a statistical classification framework was built. V and J gene assignment, in a later analysis, came from comparing TCR nucleotide sequences with IMGT/GENE-DB human TR gene sequences. Using the TCRdist pipeline, a later analysis assigned CDR3 sequences along with most-parsimonious VDJ recombination scenarios. In a later analysis, each TCR beta chain was defined by its CDR3 amino acid sequence together with its V-gene family, and reads without a unique V-gene family were excluded. To address suspected cross-contamination and a sequencing artifact, a later analysis removed approximately 590 highly shared, low-generation-probability nucleotide sequences. A later analysis calculated a clonal expansion index for each public chain from normalized within-repertoire ranks of inferred template counts. A later analysis computed generation probabilities with a VDJ recombination model fitted to out-of-frame rearrangements, and checked the results against IGoR. A later analysis scored TCR-TCR, TCR-HLA and TCR-CMV co-occurrence with hypergeometric tests, applying a repertoire-size bias correction to TCR pairs. A later analysis estimated false discovery rates by permuting HLA or CMV assignments 20 times. In a later analysis, co-occurring TCRs were grouped using DBSCAN, and TCRdist sequence similarity was added for clustering within HLA-allele-positive subsets. Co-occurrence clustering excluded repertoires with fewer than 30,000 or more than 120,000 public chains, plus five with anomalous nucleotide sharing. The table comes from immuneACCESS by way of TCRdb, which keeps in-frame sequences with V and J called. Part of the clones is missing from these tables; in studies checked, under half for an unresolved V gene and the rest for unknown reasons. D and trimming were read from the DNA, whereas the V and J calls and clone size are those reported in that table. The sample includes some 170,000 clones, with 77% observed a single time. Less than 4.5% of the sample rests with the top ten.

Points the paper makes about the study in general: At a false discovery rate of 0.05, a later analysis linked some 18,000 TCR beta sequences to specific HLA alleles. In the study, approximately 150 TCR beta chains were listed as associated with cytomegalovirus. The presence/absence analyses assumed that sequencing depth was roughly uniform across donors, and that assumption may not be true. A later analysis reported that several top co-occurrence clusters appeared linked to parvovirus B19, influenza, CMV and Epstein-Barr virus. The authors suggested that the approach could potentially be extended to other disease states and immunological phenotypes. The 87-base-pair reads could not distinguish some IMGT-functional V segments, including TRBV6-2 and TRBV6-3, so those segments were excluded. In a later analysis, most CMV-associated TCR beta chains were found to appear HLA-restricted, with HLA associations seemingly driven largely by CMV exposure. Three of the identified cytomegalovirus-associated TCR beta chains were confirmed in vitro to be specific for cytomegalovirus antigens. Compared with the roughly 670-donor mean, donors in an Asian-associated ancestry cluster had fewer N-insertions in productive TCRs, according to a later genetic analysis. A cluster of highly shared sequence variants was judged likely to be a technical artifact of the sequencing pipeline. Linkage disequilibrium might explain the correlated functional status among segregating V segments, but an unknown experimental factor could not be ruled out. According to a later analysis, TCR association rates differed among HLA loci, with DRB1 alleles showing the most associated TCRs and HLA-C alleles showing the fewest. A further reported finding was that TCR beta sequences accurately predicted the HLA-A and HLA-B alleles for most subjects in the first cohort. In a later analysis, HLA-associated TCR beta chains showed more clonal expansion and lower generation probabilities than non-associated chains that were equally common. The earlier analysis of about 600 of the donors excluded some 16 rarely observed V segments, including chromosome 9 orphons, because counts were too low. When HLA alleles, especially DR and DQ, strongly co-occurred, attributing TCR associations to individual alleles was difficult. In both the original and validation cohorts, the classifier was reported to diagnose cytomegalovirus status with high specificity and sensitivity. This cohort had only TCR beta chains sequenced, and the lack of alpha or paired-chain data limited which features could be detected. In an earlier analysis of over 550 of the donors, most TCR beta V segments were observed in productive rearrangements about 87% or about 30% of the time, broadly matching IMGT annotations. HLA typing was unavailable for some donors at each locus, so association tests used only the typed subset. Across donors, most TCR sequences were observed very rarely, whereas some public TCRs were present in many individuals. A later genetic analysis associated a missense DCLRE1C variant with V-gene and J-gene trimming of TCR beta chains, and an independent cohort replicated the association. For the cohort, immune exposure information was limited to CMV serostatus.

Worth noting for this clone: The target of this receptor is not known. The input lacks base qualities; no much larger clone sits a single base away.

The cohort was made up of about 610 healthy bone marrow donors. Cohort members were all nominally healthy when sampled, although unrecorded immune exposures were likely present. The donor was CMV seropositive and belonged to the group of 250 to 300 seropositive cohort members. Every donor gave a peripheral blood sample, and the peripheral blood mononuclear cells from that sample were used for TCR beta sequencing. Genomic DNA extraction from the blood cell samples was performed with the Qiagen DNeasy Blood Extraction Kit. The germline V gene encodes CDR1 MNHEY and CDR2 SVGAGI. From cysteine to phenylalanine, the CDR3 is 14 amino acids long. The only DNA kept is the CDR3, 42 bases in frame from the first base.

The sequenced sample consisted of PBMCs. This receptor chain uses TRBV6-5 and TRBJ2-5, and 9 junctional nucleotides match TRBD2. TRBJ2-7 matches the DNA end more closely, so the J call is doubtful. This TCR was sampled from a woman aged 55-70 years in good health and CMV-seropositive. The CDR3 reads CASGGASGVYEQYF. The DNA sequence follows: TGTGCCAGCGGCGGGGCTAGCGGGGTCTACGAGCAGTACTTC.